This entry is about one T cell receptor beta chain. What it recognizes is unknown. Germline assignment: CDR1 SGHTA and CDR2 FQGNSA. V was shortened by 2 bases and J by 3 bases, with 11 bases between the two germline ends. The CDR3 spans 14 residues. These data come from a study of OX40 agonist ivuxolimab in advanced cancers. About the research overall: The dose-escalation cohort was around 83% male, with a mean age of 60 years, ranging about 20 to 85.

General study findings and limits: At 0.1 to 3.0 mg/kg and by week 6, clonal expansion occurred in CD4+ and CD8+ blood T cells. What antigens the expanded peripheral T cells recognized was never established. More expanded clones were seen, on average, in CD8+ T cells than in CD4+.

The method was immunoSEQ multiplex PCR; TCRdb's version includes in-frame clones alone and lacks a portion of them. Of 65,000 to 95,000 clones in the sample, 84% are singletons; the top ten hold approximately 2.1%. The chain joins TRBV7-2 to TRBJ2-7; D not resolved. This clonotype was obtained from an adult with an advanced solid tumor such as melanoma, head and neck, liver or kidney cancer. The sequenced sample was CD4+ or CD8+ T cells sorted from blood, obtained in a trial of the OX40 agonist ivuxolimab. This chain's CDR3 is CASSLSKGSYEQYF. The CDR3 DNA is TGTGCCAGCAGCTTAAGTAAGGGAAGCTACGAGCAGTACTTC.